The sequence of this TCR beta chain was determined in a study of blood T cells in healthy people across ages. As concerns this clonotype: Its antigen is unidentified. Just one base apart from a much larger clone, this may be a read error.

The CDR3 totals 13 residues. CDR1 and CDR2 from the germline V gene are SGHTA and FQGNSA. General study points: When set beside aged donors, long-lived donors presented more naive CD4+ cells and higher diversity.

A second PCR of about 7 to 12 cycles used a sample-barcoded 5' primer and a J-beta primer mix. TCRdb called the 5' RACE reads again in MiXCR, with one record for every CDR3 protein. The data contain about 580,000 distinct CDR3 sequences, 45% to 55% of them singletons. The clonotype originates from a man older than 75 in good health. The specimen sequenced was blood. This chain uses TRBV7-2 with TRBJ2-3; tentatively, D is TRBD1 (5 bases). CDR3 sequence: CASKNPDTGTQYF. Here the CDR3 DNA reads TGTGCCAGCAAAAATCCCGACACAGGTACGCAGTATTTT.